Presented here are 27 T cell receptor beta chains from one specimen sequenced in a study of OX40 agonist ivuxolimab in advanced cancers. The method was immunoSEQ multiplex PCR; TCRdb's version includes in-frame clones alone and lacks a portion of them. The profile covers tens of thousands of clones, with roughly 94% appearing a single time and around 10% taken by the ten largest. The material was CD4+ or CD8+ T cells sorted from blood, obtained in a trial of the OX40 agonist ivuxolimab. These receptors were obtained from an adult with an advanced solid tumor such as melanoma, head and neck, liver or kidney cancer.

Only one count was recorded for this clone. The DNA for the CDR3 is TGTGCCACCGCGGAGCCATACAGGGATGGCTATGGCTACACCTTC. Translation gives CATAEPYRDGYGYTF. This chain uses TRBV15 with TRBJ1-2; TRBD1 is a possible D gene (6 bases). CDR3 length: 15 residues. With 8 bases removed from V and 4 bases from J, the gap between germline ends came to 20 bases. CDR1 and CDR2 (germline): LNHNV, YYDKDF (reference sequence).

The chain joins TRBV28 to TRBJ2-7; D is possibly TRBD1 (6 bases). The CDR3 totals 15 residues. Germline CDR1 and CDR2: MDHEN and SYDVKM. The germline V and J ends were trimmed by 2 bases and 3 bases, with 14 bases remaining between them. The CDR3 bases are TGTGCCAGCAGTTTACCGACAACAGGGTACTACGAGCAGTACTTC. It is translated as CASSLPTTGYYEQYF.

With regard to this clone: The identical CDR3 is also encoded by other nucleotide sequences in the sample. The chain uses TRBV27 and TRBJ2-7; D uncertain. V was shortened by 3 bases and J by 2 bases, with 8 bases between the two germline ends. Looked up from germline, CDR1 is MNHEY and CDR2 is SMNVEV (reference sequence). The CDR3 is 13 amino acids. CDR3 DNA sequence: TGTGCCAGCAGTTTGGGCAGAGCCTACGAGCAGTACTTC. Amino acids: CASSLGRAYEQYF.

V usage is TRBV5-1 and J usage is TRBJ2-5; the D gene could be TRBD1 or TRBD2 (5 bases each). Trimming pared 3 bases from V and 5 bases from J, leaving 17 bases between. There are 15 residues in the CDR3. Germline V CDR1 and CDR2: SGHRS, YFSETQ. DNA of the CDR3: TGCGCCAGCAGCTGGCCGGACGGGGCGTTGGAGACCCAGTACTTC. This encodes CASSWPDGALETQYF.

V usage is TRBV28 and J usage is TRBJ2-6; D ambiguous. The CDR3 is 14 residues long. V was trimmed by 8 bases and J by 2 bases, leaving 10 bases between them. Germline CDR1 and CDR2: MDHEN and SYDVKM. The CDR3 coding sequence is TGTGCCAGCCGGTTGGGTGCTGGGGCCAACGTCCTGACTTTC. As protein: CASRLGAGANVLTF.

This chain joins TRBV7-8 and TRBJ1-5, with D unclear. This CDR3 contains 15 residues. Per germline, CDR1 SGHVS and CDR2 FQNEAQ. V lost 5 bases, J lost 7 bases, and 18 bases lay in between. The CDR3 sequence: CASSLEAVGGQPQHF. CDR3 DNA sequence: TGTGCCAGCAGCCTAGAGGCCGTGGGAGGGCAGCCCCAGCATTTT.

This sequence joins TRBV28 and TRBJ2-7, with 8 bases that match TRBD1. CDR1 is MDHEN and CDR2 is SYDVKM in the germline V gene. The CDR3 has 15 amino acids. J gave up 1 base and V 5 bases, and 7 bases lay outside the gene matches. DNA of the CDR3: TGTGCCAGCAGTCTCAGGGGGCGCTTATCCTACGAGCAGTACTTC. As protein: CASSLRGRLSYEQYF.

The chain carries TRBV29-1 and TRBJ1-2; D call uncertain. The length of the CDR3 is 11 residues. Trimming removed 7 bases at V and 5 bases at J, with 11 bases between. Per germline, CDR1 SQVTM and CDR2 ANQGSEA. The CDR3 loop reads CSDRAGYGYTF. In nucleotides, the CDR3 is TGCAGCGATCGGGCGGGGTATGGCTACACCTTC.

This chain uses TRBV13 with TRBJ1-2; D unresolved. Germline assignment: CDR1 PRHDT and CDR2 FYEKMQ (reference sequence). The CDR3 contains 15 residues. V dropped 2 bases and J dropped 1 base, with 11 bases sitting between them. The CDR3 region is CASSLKAGINYGYTF. Here the CDR3 DNA reads TGTGCCAGCAGCTTAAAAGCGGGTATTAACTATGGCTACACCTTC.

The chain carries TRBV6-5 and TRBJ1-3; 7 bases match TRBD1. In germline, CDR1 is MNHEY, CDR2 SVGAGI. The V and J ends lost 0 bases and 4 bases, in that order; junction bases with no gene match: 6. This CDR3 is built from 16 residues. The CDR3 is CASSYSKTGTGNTIYF. The CDR3 DNA is TGTGCCAGCAGTTACTCAAAGACAGGGACGGGAAACACCATATATTTT.

The rearrangement joins TRBV10-3 to TRBJ2-3; the match to TRBD2 covers 10 bases. The ends lost 10 bases at V and 2 bases at J; junction bases unmatched: 3. CDR3 length equals 13 residues. Germline V gene data show CDR1 as ENHRY and CDR2 as SYGVKD. Written as DNA, the CDR3 is TGTGCCAATAGCGGGGGGAACACAGATACGCAGTATTTT. Amino acid sequence: CANSGGNTDTQYF.

The V and J genes are TRBV28 and TRBJ2-2; 7 bases agree with TRBD2. V trimming: 5 bases; J trimming: 6 bases; junction bases outside the gene matches: 3. Germline V gene data show CDR1 as MDHEN and CDR2 as SYDVKM. This CDR3 has 13 amino acids. CDR3 amino acids: CASSAAGPGELFF. CDR3 nucleotide sequence: TGTGCCAGCAGTGCAGCGGGACCCGGGGAGCTGTTTTTT.

The chain couples TRBV18 to TRBJ2-7, with D maybe TRBD1 (7 bases). CDR3 size: 16 residues. V was pared by 2 bases and J by 2 bases, with 16 bases between. Germline CDR1 and CDR2: KGHSH and LQKENI. For the CDR3, the DNA is TGTGCCAGCTCACCATCGGGGGACAGAAAACCCTACGAGCAGTACTTC. It translates to CASSPSGDRKPYEQYF.

V and J are TRBV9 and TRBJ1-1; TRBD1 aligns across 8 bases. Germline trimming cut 3 bases from V and 4 bases from J; bases unmatched to any gene: 14. The CDR3 covers 17 residues. Germline lookup yields CDR1 SGDLS and CDR2 YYNGEE. The CDR3 sequence: CASSADPTGDWSTEAFF. The DNA for the CDR3 is TGTGCCAGCAGCGCCGACCCGACAGGGGATTGGAGCACTGAAGCTTTCTTT.

This clone showed up just once. The chain is built from TRBV7-7 and TRBJ2-1; D gene uncertain. CDR1 and CDR2 from the germline V gene are SSHAT and FNYEAQ (reference sequence). Trimming took 5 bases from V and 1 from J, leaving 12 bases between them. This CDR3 spans 15 amino acids. The CDR3 region is CASSPGRISYNEQFF. CDR3 coding DNA: TGTGCCAGCAGCCCAGGACGGATATCCTACAATGAGCAGTTCTTC.

This rearrangement joins TRBV4-3 to TRBJ2-5; perhaps TRBD1 as D (6 bases). This CDR3 has 15 residues. The germline gives CDR1 LGHNA, CDR2 YSLEER. Between the trimmed V and J ends, which lost 1 base and 1 base, there was a span of 10 bases. Here the CDR3 reads CASSQGTDFQETQYF. CDR3 bases: TGCGCCAGCAGCCAAGGGACAGATTTCCAAGAGACCCAGTACTTC.

The chain couples TRBV28 to TRBJ2-1; D could derive from TRBD1 or TRBD2 (6 bases each). V lost 5 bases to trimming and J lost 8 bases, with 19 bases between them. This CDR3 is built from 15 residues. Germline lookup yields CDR1 MDHEN and CDR2 SYDVKM. The CDR3 loop reads CASSRRTGRRDEQFF. The DNA for the CDR3 is TGTGCCAGCAGTCGAAGAACAGGGAGGAGGGATGAGCAGTTCTTC.

The chain uses TRBV7-9 and TRBJ2-2, with D hard to call. The CDR3 loop spans 18 amino acids. Trimming removed 5 bases from V and 0 bases from J, with 19 bases in between. The V gene's germline CDR1 is SEHNR and CDR2 FQNEAQ (reference sequence). The CDR3 DNA is TGTGCCAGCAGCCAAACGCGAGTGATCAGGCCGAACACCGGGGAGCTGTTTTTT. Translation: CASSQTRVIRPNTGELFF. The entire variable domain, with the rest obtained from reference TRBV7-9 and TRBJ2-2, is as follows: DTGVSQNPRHKITKRGQNVTFRCDPISEHNRLYWYRQTLGQGPEFLTYFQNEAQLEKSRLLSDRFSAERPKGSFSTLEIQRTEQGDSAMYLCASSQTRVIRPNTGELFFGEGSRLTVL.

The chain carries TRBV18 and TRBJ2-5; TRBD2 aligns across 14 bases. CDR1 and CDR2 (germline): KGHSH, LQKENI. The CDR3 runs to 19 residues. Trimming removed 1 base from V and 5 bases from J; junction bases left unmatched: 12. CDR3: CASSPQGLAGAAWGETQYF. For the CDR3, the DNA is TGTGCCAGCTCACCACAGGGACTAGCGGGAGCAGCATGGGGGGAGACCCAGTACTTC.

V usage is TRBV7-6 and J usage is TRBJ2-1; maybe TRBD1 (6 bases). Germline CDR1 is SGHVS and CDR2 is FNYEAQ. This CDR3 region has 16 residues. The ends were cut back, 5 bases at V and 2 bases at J, with 16 bases in the middle. The CDR3 here is CASSRASGVTYNEQFF. As DNA, the CDR3 is TGTGCCAGCAGCCGAGCGTCAGGGGTCACCTACAATGAGCAGTTCTTC.

The chain carries TRBV7-9 and TRBJ1-6; the D is unclear. In germline, CDR1 is SEHNR, CDR2 FQNEAQ (reference sequence). This CDR3 spans 15 amino acids. V was trimmed by 4 bases and J by 4 bases, leaving 11 bases between them. CDR3 nucleotides: TGTGCCAGCAGCTCCTCTGATCATTATAATTCACCCCTCCACTTT. Translated, it gives CASSSSDHYNSPLHF.

V and J are TRBV2 and TRBJ1-6, with 8 bases that match TRBD1. The CDR3 consists of 14 residues. V lost 5 bases, J lost 9 bases, and 6 bases stayed unmatched. The V gene's germline CDR1 is SNHLY and CDR2 FYNNEI. Here the CDR3 reads CASSPTGGGSPLHF. In nucleotides, the CDR3 is TGTGCCAGCAGTCCTACAGGGGGGGGTTCACCCCTCCACTTT.

The gene calls are TRBV10-1 and TRBJ1-2; a weak D match, TRBD1 (5 bases). The CDR3 has 14 amino acids. The germline CDR1 and CDR2 sequences are WNHNN and SYGVQD (reference sequence). Trimming took off 0 bases at V and 5 bases at J, with 10 bases between the two ends. The DNA of the CDR3 is TGCGCCAGCAGTGAGTCGGGGACTGATTATGGCTACACCTTC. Translated, it gives CASSESGTDYGYTF.

The chain employs TRBV7-9 and TRBJ2-7; D remains unclear. V lost 2 bases and J 0 bases, leaving 8 bases between the germline ends. CDR3 length equals 14 residues. In germline, CDR1 is SEHNR, CDR2 FQNEAQ (reference sequence). The CDR3 DNA sequence: TGTGCCAGCAGCTTACTGGGCTCCTCCTACGAGCAGTACTTC. As protein: CASSLLGSSYEQYF. The full variable domain, its missing parts supplied by reference TRBV7-9 and TRBJ2-7, is DTGVSQNPRHKITKRGQNVTFRCDPISEHNRLYWYRQTLGQGPEFLTYFQNEAQLEKSRLLSDRFSAERPKGSFSTLEIQRTEQGDSAMYLCASSLLGSSYEQYFGPGTRLTVT.

The V call is TRBV6-5, the J call TRBJ2-7; D assignment may be TRBD1 or TRBD2 (5 bases each). V was trimmed by 2 bases and J by 6 bases, leaving 11 bases between them. This CDR3 is 13 amino acids long. CDR1 and CDR2 from the germline V gene are MNHEY and SVGAGI. The CDR3 nucleotides read TGTGCCAGCAGTTACGGGTCAGGGAGCGAGCAGTACTTC. This codes for CASSYGSGSEQYF.

The V call is TRBV6-1, the J call TRBJ2-7; no firm D call. Trimming took off 10 bases at V and 4 bases at J, with 11 bases between the two ends. This CDR3 contains 11 residues. In germline, CDR1 is MNHNS, CDR2 SASEGT. CDR3 DNA sequence: TGTGCCATAGGTCGTTCGTACGAGCAGTACTTC. Its translation: CAIGRSYEQYF.

The chain's CDR3 is CASSEATGPMNTEAFF. CDR3 DNA: TGTGCCAGCAGTGAAGCCACGGGACCGATGAACACTGAAGCTTTCTTT. The V gene is TRBV6-1, the J gene TRBJ1-1, with D possibly matching TRBD1 (5 bases). This CDR3 has 16 residues. The V and J ends lost 0 bases and 0 bases respectively, with 11 bases between them. The germline CDR1 and CDR2 sequences are MNHNS and SASEGT.